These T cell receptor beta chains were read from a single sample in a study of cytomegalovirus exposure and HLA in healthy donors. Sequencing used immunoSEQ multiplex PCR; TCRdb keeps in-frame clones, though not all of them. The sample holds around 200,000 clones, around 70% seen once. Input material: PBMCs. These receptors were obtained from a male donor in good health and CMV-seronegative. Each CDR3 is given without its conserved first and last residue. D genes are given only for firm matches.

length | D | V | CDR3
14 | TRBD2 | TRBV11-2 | ASSLVLAGSSGTQY
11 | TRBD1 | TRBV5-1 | ASSLQGADEQF
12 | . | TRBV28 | ASRARTYAGELF
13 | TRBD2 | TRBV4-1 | ASSQGQGRVDTQY
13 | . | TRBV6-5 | ASSYGGGSNYGYT
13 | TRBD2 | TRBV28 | ASRGGREDRNEQF
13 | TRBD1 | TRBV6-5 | ASSNPGTGAYEQY
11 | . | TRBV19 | ASSITARETQY
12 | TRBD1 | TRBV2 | ASRPDRGENIQY
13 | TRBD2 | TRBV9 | ASSPGLAGYNEQF
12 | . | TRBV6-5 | ASSYTPGNQPQH
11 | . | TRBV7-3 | ASSSQGGTEAF
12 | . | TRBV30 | AWSRTSSYNEQF
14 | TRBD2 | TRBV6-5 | ASSYSALAGQDTQY
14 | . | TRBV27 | ASSLSTTGANEKLF
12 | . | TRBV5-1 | ASSLAGGNQPQH
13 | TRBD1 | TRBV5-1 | ASSAGQGRTGELF
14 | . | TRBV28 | ASSPRGILSGNTIY
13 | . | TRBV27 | ASSFSPGNSYEQY
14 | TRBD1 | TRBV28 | ASSSDYRGSSYEQY
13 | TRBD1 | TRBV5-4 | ASSLDRGSYNEQF
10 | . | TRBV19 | ASSDSLNGYT
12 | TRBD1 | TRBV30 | AWGQGVSYNEQF
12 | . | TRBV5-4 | ASSLGPEENIQY
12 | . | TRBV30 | AWRGEGPSYGYT
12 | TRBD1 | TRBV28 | ASRGQGSNQPQH
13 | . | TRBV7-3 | ASSLGGSRNNEQF
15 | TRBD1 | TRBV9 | ASSVAPRGRIPNEQF
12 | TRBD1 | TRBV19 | ASQNRGDRQPQH
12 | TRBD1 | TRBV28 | ASSLATGFNGYT
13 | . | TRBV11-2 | ASSLGPRDVQPQH
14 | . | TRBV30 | AWSVMTLRSYNEQF
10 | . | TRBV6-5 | ASSYSGVGYT
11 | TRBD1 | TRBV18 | ASSGQGAYEQY
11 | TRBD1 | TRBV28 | ASGTGLKETQY
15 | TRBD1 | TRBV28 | ASGKDYGQVVAYGYT